Shown below are 10 T cell receptor beta chains from a single sample sequenced in a study of blood T cells in healthy people across ages. A second about 6 to 12 cycle PCR used barcoded and J-beta primers. TCRdb passed the 5' RACE reads through MiXCR, listing each CDR3 protein once. The repertoire holds 1.2 million to 1.5 million distinct CDR3 sequences, with around 42% as singletons. The sample taken for sequencing was blood. The receptors come from a woman aged 18 to 35 in good health.

The chain uses TRBV9 and TRBJ2-1; 8 bases agree with TRBD2. The CDR3 length is 13 residues. The germline V gene encodes CDR1 SGDLS and CDR2 YYNGEE. V was pared by 0 bases and J by 12 bases, with 5 bases of the junction left unmatched. The chain's CDR3 is CASSVATSATQFF. The CDR3 DNA sequence: TGTGCCAGCAGCGTAGCGACTAGCGCCACGCAGTTCTTC.

CDR3 sequence: CASSYSGTVGASTDTQYF. The CDR3 coding sequence is TGTGCCAGCAGTTACTCGGGGACAGTGGGGGCGAGCACAGATACGCAGTATTTT. The chain joins TRBV6-5 to TRBJ2-3; 7 bases map to TRBD1. V dropped 0 bases and J dropped 0; count of bases not matched to a gene: 9. CDR3 size: 18 residues. Germline CDR1 MNHEY, CDR2 SVGAGI.

The gene calls are TRBV25-1 and TRBJ1-6; 8 nucleotides align to TRBD1. The CDR3 loop spans 16 amino acids. V shed 3 bases, J shed 9 bases, and the junction held 10 bases outside the gene matches. In germline, CDR1 is MGHDK, CDR2 SYGVNS. CDR3 nucleotide sequence: TGTGCCAGCAGTGATCCCCGGCAGGGGGCATCTTCACCCCTCCACTTT. Protein: CASSDPRQGASSPLHF.

This clonotype came up a few times. The CDR3 loop reads CASRGDGRIEAFF. The DNA of the CDR3 is TGTGCCAGCAGGGGCGATGGGAGAATTGAAGCTTTCTTT. The chain employs TRBV6-5 and TRBJ1-1; D is undetermined. The CDR3 sequence is 13 residues long. Germline values: CDR1 MNHEY, CDR2 SVGAGI. The V gene lost 6 bases and the J gene lost 7 bases, with 15 bases spanning the gap.

J is TRBJ2-7 and V is TRBV6-6; D is undetermined. The CDR3 contains 14 residues. The germline V gene encodes CDR1 MNHNY and CDR2 SVGAGI (reference sequence). The V end lost 0 bases, the J end lost 1 base, and 7 bases lay between the germline ends. CDR3 DNA: TGTGCCAGCAGTTACTCCCTGAATTCCTACGAGCAGTACTTC. Amino acid sequence: CASSYSLNSYEQYF.

V usage is TRBV20-1 and J usage is TRBJ1-5; D perhaps matches TRBD1 (5 bases). The CDR3 is 14 amino acids. V was clipped by 2 bases and J by 1 base, with 9 bases between them. Germline lookup yields CDR1 DFQATT and CDR2 SNEGSKA (reference sequence). The CDR3: CSARRGGSNQPQHF. The CDR3 DNA follows: TGCAGTGCTAGAAGGGGAGGGAGCAATCAGCCCCAGCATTTT.

The rearrangement uses TRBV2 and TRBJ2-5; 8 positions agree with TRBD1. Trimming cost V 3 bases and J 11 bases; bases outside gene matches: 11. CDR1 SNHLY and CDR2 FYNNEI come from the germline V gene. This CDR3 is built from 14 residues. CDR3 sequence (DNA): TGTGCCAGCAGTGAGGCCGAGACAGGGGACGCGCAGTACTTC. Protein: CASSEAETGDAQYF.

This chain joins TRBV5-4 and TRBJ2-2; possibly TRBD1 for D (6 bases). Germline CDR1 reads SGHNT; CDR2 reads YYREEE (reference sequence). Trimming took 4 bases from V and 2 from J, leaving 12 bases between them. The CDR3 totals 15 residues. DNA for the CDR3: TGTGCCAGCAGCGCGGACAGCTTAAACACCGGGGAGCTGTTTTTT. Encoded protein: CASSADSLNTGELFF.

This chain links TRBV7-8 with TRBJ1-2, with D perhaps matching TRBD1 (5 bases). Trimming cost V 5 bases and J 2 bases, with 21 bases left between them. The CDR3 contains 17 residues. The V gene's germline CDR1 is SGHVS and CDR2 FQNEAQ. This chain's CDR3 is CASSRKGIIDINYGYTF. The CDR3 nucleotides read TGTGCCAGCAGCCGAAAGGGGATTATCGATATCAACTATGGCTACACCTTC.

This chain links TRBV12-3 or TRBV12-4 with TRBJ2-4, with D maybe TRBD1 (6 bases). The CDR3 extends over 16 amino acids. V lost 4 bases to trimming and J lost 0 bases, with 13 bases between them. The CDR3 region has the DNA TGTGCCAGCAGTTCACATAACAGGGAAGCCAAAAACATTCAGTACTTC. It is translated as CASSSHNREAKNIQYF.